This entry lists 6 T cell receptor beta chains sequenced from one sample in a study of control samples from healthy donors and cancer patients. Profiled with immunoSEQ multiplex PCR; TCRdb holds only in-frame clones, not every one. The table includes approximately 150,000 clones, roughly 90% detected once. The material sequenced was blood. Every receptor here comes from a man aged 25 to 40 in good health.

The chain links TRBV4-1 to TRBJ1-1; possibly TRBD1 for D (5 bases). CDR1 MGHRA and CDR2 YSYEKL come from the germline V gene. V was shortened by 0 bases and J by 5 bases, with 10 bases between the two germline ends. There are 14 residues in the CDR3. Here the CDR3 reads CASSQEQVGTEAFF. Here the CDR3 DNA reads TGCGCCAGCAGCCAAGAACAGGTGGGGACTGAAGCTTTCTTT.

J is TRBJ2-1 and V is TRBV7-2, with D tentatively TRBD1 or TRBD2 (6 bases each). Germline V gene data show CDR1 as SGHTA and CDR2 as FQGNSA. The V end lost 3 bases, the J end lost 7 bases, and 13 bases lay between the germline ends. The length of the CDR3 is 14 residues. The CDR3 reads CASSLSTRGNEQFF. The CDR3 DNA reads TGTGCCAGCAGCTTGTCGACTAGGGGGAATGAGCAGTTCTTC.

The genes are TRBV14 and TRBJ2-1; D perhaps matches TRBD2 (6 bases). V lost 1 base to trimming and J lost 7 bases, with 23 bases between them. The CDR3 spans 18 residues. The germline V gene encodes CDR1 SGHDN and CDR2 FVKESK. In DNA, the CDR3 is TGTGCCAGCAGCCAAGGCCCACCCGCGGGGACGACAATGAATGAGCAGTTCTTC. It is translated as CASSQGPPAGTTMNEQFF.

This chain links TRBV5-6 with TRBJ1-3, with D possibly matching TRBD1 (5 bases). The germline gives CDR1 SGHDT, CDR2 YYEEEE. V gave up 4 bases and J gave up 4 bases, with 12 bases separating them. There are 14 residues in the CDR3. CDR3 in DNA: TGTGCCAGCAGCCCCTGGGACTCAGGAAACACCATATATTTT. Its translation is CASSPWDSGNTIYF. The whole variable domain, filled in from reference TRBV5-6 and TRBJ1-3, reads DAGVTQSPTHLIKTRGQQVTLRCSPKSGHDTVSWYQQALGQGPQFIFQYYEEEERQRGNFPDRFSGHQFPNYSSELNVNALLLGDSALYLCASSPWDSGNTIYFGEGSWLTVV.

The chain is built from TRBV9 and TRBJ1-1; no definite D call. The CDR3 is 16 residues long. Deletions cut 1 base from V and 3 bases from J, with 16 bases between. The V gene's germline CDR1 is SGDLS and CDR2 YYNGEE. The CDR3 spells CASSVLGGIRHTEAFF. In nucleotides, the CDR3 is TGTGCCAGCAGCGTACTAGGAGGAATCAGACACACTGAAGCTTTCTTT.

J is TRBJ1-4 and V is TRBV10-3, with D possibly TRBD1 on 5 matching bases. Germline V lookup: CDR1 ENHRY, CDR2 SYGVKD. The V and J ends lost 4 bases and 7 bases respectively, with 10 bases between them. This CDR3 region has 13 residues. In DNA form, the CDR3 reads TGTGCCATCAGTGCCAGGGTCGGTGAAAAACTGTTTTTT. It encodes CAISARVGEKLFF.